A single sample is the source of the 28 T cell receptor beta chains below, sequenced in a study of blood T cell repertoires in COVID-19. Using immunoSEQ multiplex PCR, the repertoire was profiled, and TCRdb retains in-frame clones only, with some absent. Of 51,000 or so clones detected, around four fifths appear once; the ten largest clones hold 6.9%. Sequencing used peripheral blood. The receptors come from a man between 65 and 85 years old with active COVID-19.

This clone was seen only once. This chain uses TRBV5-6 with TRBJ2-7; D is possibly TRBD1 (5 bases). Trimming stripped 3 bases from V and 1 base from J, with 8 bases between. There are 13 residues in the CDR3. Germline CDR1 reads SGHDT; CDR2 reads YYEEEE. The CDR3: CASSWAGSYEQYF. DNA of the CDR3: TGTGCCAGCAGCTGGGCAGGGTCCTACGAGCAGTACTTC.

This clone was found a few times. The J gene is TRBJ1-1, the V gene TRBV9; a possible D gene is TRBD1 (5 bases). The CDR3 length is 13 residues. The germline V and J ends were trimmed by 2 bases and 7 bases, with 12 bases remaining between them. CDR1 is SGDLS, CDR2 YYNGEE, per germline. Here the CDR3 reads CASSVGGAGEAFF. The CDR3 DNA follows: TGTGCCAGCAGCGTGGGGGGAGCAGGTGAAGCTTTCTTT.

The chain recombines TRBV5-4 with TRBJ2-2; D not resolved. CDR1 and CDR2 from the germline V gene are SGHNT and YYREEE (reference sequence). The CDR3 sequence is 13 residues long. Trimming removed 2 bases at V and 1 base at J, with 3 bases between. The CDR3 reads CASSFRNTGELFF. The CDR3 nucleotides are TGTGCCAGCAGCTTCCGGAACACCGGGGAGCTGTTTTTT.

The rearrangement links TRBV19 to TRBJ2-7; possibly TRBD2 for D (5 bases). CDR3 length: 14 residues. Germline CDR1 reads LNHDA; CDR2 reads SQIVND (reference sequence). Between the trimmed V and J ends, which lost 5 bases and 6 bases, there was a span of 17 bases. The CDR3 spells CASSLSRGSGEQYF. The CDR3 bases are TGTGCCAGTAGTTTAAGCAGAGGGAGTGGCGAGCAGTACTTC.

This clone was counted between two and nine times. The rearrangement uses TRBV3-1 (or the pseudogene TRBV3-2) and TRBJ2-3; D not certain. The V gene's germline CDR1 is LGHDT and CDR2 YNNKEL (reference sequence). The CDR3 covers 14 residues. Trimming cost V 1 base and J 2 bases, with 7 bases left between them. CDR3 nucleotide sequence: TGTGCCAGCAGCCAAGGGCAGTTCACAGATACGCAGTATTTT. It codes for CASSQGQFTDTQYF.

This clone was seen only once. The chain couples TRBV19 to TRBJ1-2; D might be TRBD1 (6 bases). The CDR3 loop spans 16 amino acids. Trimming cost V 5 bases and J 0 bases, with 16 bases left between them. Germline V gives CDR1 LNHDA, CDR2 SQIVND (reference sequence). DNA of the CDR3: TGTGCCAGTAGTCTGGGAGCAGGGGTAGCTAACTATGGCTACACCTTC. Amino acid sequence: CASSLGAGVANYGYTF.

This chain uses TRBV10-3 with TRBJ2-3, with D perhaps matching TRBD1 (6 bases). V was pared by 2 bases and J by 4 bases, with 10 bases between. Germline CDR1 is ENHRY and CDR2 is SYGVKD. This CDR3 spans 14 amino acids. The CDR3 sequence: CAISETGSADTQYF. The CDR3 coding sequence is TGTGCCATCAGTGAGACAGGGTCAGCAGATACGCAGTATTTT.

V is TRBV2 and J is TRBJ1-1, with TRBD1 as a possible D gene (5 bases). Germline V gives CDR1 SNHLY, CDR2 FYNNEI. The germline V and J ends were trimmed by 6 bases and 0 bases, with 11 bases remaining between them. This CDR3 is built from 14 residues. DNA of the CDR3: TGTGCCAGCAGAGGGGAAGACATGAACACTGAAGCTTTCTTT. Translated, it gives CASRGEDMNTEAFF.

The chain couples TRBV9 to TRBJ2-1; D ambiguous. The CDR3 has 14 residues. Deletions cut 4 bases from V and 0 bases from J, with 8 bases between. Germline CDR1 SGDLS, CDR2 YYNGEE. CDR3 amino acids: CASSRPSSYNEQFF. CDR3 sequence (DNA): TGTGCCAGCAGCCGTCCTTCCTCCTACAATGAGCAGTTCTTC.

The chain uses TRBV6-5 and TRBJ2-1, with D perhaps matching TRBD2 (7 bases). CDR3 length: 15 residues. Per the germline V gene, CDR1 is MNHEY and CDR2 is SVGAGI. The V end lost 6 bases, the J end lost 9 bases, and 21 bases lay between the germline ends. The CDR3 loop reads CASSPIGGAVGEQFF. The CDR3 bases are TGTGCCAGCAGCCCGATTGGGGGGGCTGTTGGTGAGCAGTTCTTC.

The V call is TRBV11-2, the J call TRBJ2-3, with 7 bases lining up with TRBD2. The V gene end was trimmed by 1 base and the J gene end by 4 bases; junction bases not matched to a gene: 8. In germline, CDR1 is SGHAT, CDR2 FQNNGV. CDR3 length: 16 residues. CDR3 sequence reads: CASSLGGTTLADTQYF. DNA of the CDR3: TGTGCCAGCAGCTTAGGAGGGACTACTCTCGCAGATACGCAGTATTTT.

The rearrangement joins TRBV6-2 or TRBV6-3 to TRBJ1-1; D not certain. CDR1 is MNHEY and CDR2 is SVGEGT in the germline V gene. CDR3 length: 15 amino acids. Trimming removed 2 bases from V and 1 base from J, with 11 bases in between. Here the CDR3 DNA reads TGTGCCAGCAGTTACGCCGCCAGGCCGAACACTGAAGCTTTCTTT. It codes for CASSYAARPNTEAFF.

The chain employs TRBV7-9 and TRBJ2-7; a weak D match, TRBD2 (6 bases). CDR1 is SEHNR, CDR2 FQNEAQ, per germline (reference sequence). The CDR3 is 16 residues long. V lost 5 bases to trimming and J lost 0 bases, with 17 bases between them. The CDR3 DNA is TGTGCCAGCAGCCCGGGCCGGGGGATCTCCTCCTACGAGCAGTACTTC. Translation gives CASSPGRGISSYEQYF.

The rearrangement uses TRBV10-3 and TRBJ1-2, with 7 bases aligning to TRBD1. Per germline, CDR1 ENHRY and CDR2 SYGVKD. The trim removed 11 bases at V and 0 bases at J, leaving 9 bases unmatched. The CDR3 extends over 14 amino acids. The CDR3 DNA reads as TGTGCCGTCGGGACAGCCGATGCTAACTATGGCTACACCTTC. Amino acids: CAVGTADANYGYTF.

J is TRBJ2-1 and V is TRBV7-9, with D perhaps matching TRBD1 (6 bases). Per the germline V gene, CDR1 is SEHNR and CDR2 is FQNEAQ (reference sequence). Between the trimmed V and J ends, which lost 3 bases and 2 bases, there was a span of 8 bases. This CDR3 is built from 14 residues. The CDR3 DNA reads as TGTGCCAGCAGCTTGGACAGAACCTACAATGAGCAGTTCTTC. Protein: CASSLDRTYNEQFF.

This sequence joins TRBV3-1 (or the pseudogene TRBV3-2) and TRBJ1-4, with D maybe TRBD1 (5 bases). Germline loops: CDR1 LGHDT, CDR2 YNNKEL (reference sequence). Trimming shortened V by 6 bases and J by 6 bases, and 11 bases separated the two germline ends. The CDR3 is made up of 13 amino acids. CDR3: CASRRGTDEKLFF. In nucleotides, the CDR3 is TGTGCCAGCAGGCGGGGGACGGATGAAAAACTGTTTTTT.

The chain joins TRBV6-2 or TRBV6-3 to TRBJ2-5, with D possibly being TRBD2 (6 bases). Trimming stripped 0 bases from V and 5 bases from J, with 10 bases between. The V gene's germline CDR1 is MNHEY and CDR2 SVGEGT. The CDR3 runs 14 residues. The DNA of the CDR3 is TGTGCCAGCAGTTACTCCGGGGGAAGCGAGACCCAGTACTTC. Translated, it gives CASSYSGGSETQYF.

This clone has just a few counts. The CDR3 nucleotides read TGTGCCAGCAGTGAAGAGGAGGTATATGGCTACACCTTC. Translation: CASSEEEVYGYTF. The rearrangement joins TRBV6-1 to TRBJ1-2; D is uncertain. The CDR3 consists of 13 residues. Between the trimmed V and J ends, which lost 1 base and 5 bases, there was a span of 8 bases. The germline gives CDR1 MNHNS, CDR2 SASEGT.

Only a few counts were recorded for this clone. The CDR3 sequence: CASTTSGGGNQPQHF. CDR3 bases: TGTGCCAGTACCACCTCGGGGGGCGGCAATCAGCCCCAGCATTTT. The V gene is TRBV19, the J gene TRBJ1-5; perhaps TRBD1 as D (6 bases). V shed 7 bases and J shed 2 bases, with 15 bases lying between them. Germline loops: CDR1 LNHDA, CDR2 SQIVND (reference sequence). The CDR3 extends over 15 amino acids. Full variable domain (remainder filled in from reference TRBV19 and TRBJ1-5): DGGITQSPKYLFRKEGQNVTLSCEQNLNHDAMYWYRQDPGQGLRLIYYSQIVNDFQKGDIAEGYSVSREKKESFPLTVTSAQKNPTAFYLCASTTSGGGNQPQHFGDGTRLSIL.

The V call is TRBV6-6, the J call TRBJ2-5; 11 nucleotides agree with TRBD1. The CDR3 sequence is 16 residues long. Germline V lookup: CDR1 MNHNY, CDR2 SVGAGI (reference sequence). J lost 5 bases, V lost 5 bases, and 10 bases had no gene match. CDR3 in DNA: TGTGCCAGCAGTAGCATAGGACAGGGGGCGGGGGAGACCCAGTACTTC. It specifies CASSSIGQGAGETQYF.

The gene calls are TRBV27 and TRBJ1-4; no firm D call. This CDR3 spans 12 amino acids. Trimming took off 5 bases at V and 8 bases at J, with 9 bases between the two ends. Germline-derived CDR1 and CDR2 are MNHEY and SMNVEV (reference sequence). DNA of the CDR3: TGTGCCAGCAGTACCCCCGGGGAAAAACTGTTTTTT. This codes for CASSTPGEKLFF.

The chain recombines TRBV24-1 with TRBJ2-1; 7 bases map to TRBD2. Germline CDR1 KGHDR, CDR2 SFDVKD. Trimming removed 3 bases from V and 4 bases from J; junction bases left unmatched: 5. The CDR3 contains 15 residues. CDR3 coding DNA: TGTGCCACCAGTGATACTAGGCGGGGGTACAATGAGCAGTTCTTC. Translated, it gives CATSDTRRGYNEQFF.

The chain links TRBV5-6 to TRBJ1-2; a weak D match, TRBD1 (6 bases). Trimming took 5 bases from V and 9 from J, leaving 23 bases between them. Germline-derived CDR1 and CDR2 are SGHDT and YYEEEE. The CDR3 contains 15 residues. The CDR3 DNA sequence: TGTGCCAGCAGTGAACAGGGTGAAATTTCTATGAGCTACACCTTC. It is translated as CASSEQGEISMSYTF.

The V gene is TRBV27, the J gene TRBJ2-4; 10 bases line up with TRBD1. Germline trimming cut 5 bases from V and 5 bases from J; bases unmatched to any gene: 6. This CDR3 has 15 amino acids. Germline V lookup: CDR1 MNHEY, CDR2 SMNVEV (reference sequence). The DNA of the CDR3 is TGTGCCAGCAGTCCAGACAGGGGGCGCGAAAACATTCAGTACTTC. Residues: CASSPDRGRENIQYF.

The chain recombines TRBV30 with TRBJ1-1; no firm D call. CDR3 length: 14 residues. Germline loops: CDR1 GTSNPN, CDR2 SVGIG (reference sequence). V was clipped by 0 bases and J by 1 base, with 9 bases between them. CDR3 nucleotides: TGTGCCTGGAGTGTAGGAGGGAGGAACACTGAAGCTTTCTTT. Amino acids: CAWSVGGRNTEAFF. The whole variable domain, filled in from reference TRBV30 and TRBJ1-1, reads SQTIHQWPATLVQPVGSPLSLECTVEGTSNPNLYWYRQAAGRGLQLLFYSVGIGQISSEVPQNLSASRPQDRQFILSSKKLLLSDSGFYLCAWSVGGRNTEAFFGQGTRLTVV.

For the CDR3, the DNA is TGTGCCAGTAGTATTATTGGGCGGGGGGGCAGTGAGCAGTTCTTC. As protein: CASSIIGRGGSEQFF. V gene TRBV19 combines with J gene TRBJ2-1, with 9 bases aligning to TRBD2. The J segment lost 9 bases and the V segment lost 3 bases, leaving 9 bases of the junction unmatched. The length of the CDR3 is 15 residues. Germline CDR1 and CDR2: LNHDA and SQIVND (reference sequence).

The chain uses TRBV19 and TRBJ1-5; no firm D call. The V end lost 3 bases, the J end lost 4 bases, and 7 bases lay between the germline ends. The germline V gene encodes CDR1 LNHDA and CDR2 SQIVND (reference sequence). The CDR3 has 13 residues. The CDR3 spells CASSIEGNQPQHF. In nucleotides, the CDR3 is TGTGCCAGTAGTATTGAGGGTAATCAGCCCCAGCATTTT. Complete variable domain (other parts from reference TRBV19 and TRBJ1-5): DGGITQSPKYLFRKEGQNVTLSCEQNLNHDAMYWYRQDPGQGLRLIYYSQIVNDFQKGDIAEGYSVSREKKESFPLTVTSAQKNPTAFYLCASSIEGNQPQHFGDGTRLSIL.

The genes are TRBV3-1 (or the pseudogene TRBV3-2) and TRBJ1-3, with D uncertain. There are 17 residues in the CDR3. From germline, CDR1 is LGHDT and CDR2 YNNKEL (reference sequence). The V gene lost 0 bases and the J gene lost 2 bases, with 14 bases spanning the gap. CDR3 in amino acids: CASSQDQVALAGNTIYF. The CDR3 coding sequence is TGTGCCAGCAGCCAAGATCAGGTCGCTCTCGCTGGAAACACCATATATTTT.